This TCR beta chain was obtained from a study of identical twins. Germline CDR1 and CDR2: DFQATT and SNEGSKA (reference sequence). Trimming pared 6 bases from V and 3 bases from J, leaving 12 bases between. This CDR3 is built from 12 residues. TCRdb processed the 5' RACE reads anew with MiXCR; each CDR3 protein has one entry. The sample yields 1.5 million to 2 million distinct CDR3 sequences, roughly a third seen once. Input material: cord blood. The chain uses TRBV20-1 and TRBJ2-7; no reliable D call. This receptor was identified in a newborn girl in good health. The CDR3 nucleotides read TGCAGTGCCCCTAGGACCGACTACGAGCAGTACTTC. Its translation is CSAPRTDYEQYF.